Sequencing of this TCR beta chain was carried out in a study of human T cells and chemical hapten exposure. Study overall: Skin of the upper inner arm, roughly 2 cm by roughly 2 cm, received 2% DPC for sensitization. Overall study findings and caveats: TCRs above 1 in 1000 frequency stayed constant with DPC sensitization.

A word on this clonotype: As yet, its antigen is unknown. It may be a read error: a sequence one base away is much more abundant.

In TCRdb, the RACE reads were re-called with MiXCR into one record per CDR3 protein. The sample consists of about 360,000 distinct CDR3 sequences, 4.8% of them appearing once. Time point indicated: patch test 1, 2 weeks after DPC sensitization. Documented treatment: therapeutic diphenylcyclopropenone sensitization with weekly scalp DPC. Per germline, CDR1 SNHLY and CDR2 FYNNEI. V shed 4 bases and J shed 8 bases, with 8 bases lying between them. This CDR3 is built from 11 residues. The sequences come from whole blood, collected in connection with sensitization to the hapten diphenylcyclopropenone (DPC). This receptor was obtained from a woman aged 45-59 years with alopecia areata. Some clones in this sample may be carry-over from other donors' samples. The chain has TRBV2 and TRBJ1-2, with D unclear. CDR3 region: CASSVEFGYTF. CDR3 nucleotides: TGTGCCAGCAGTGTTGAGTTCGGCTACACCTTC.